The present entry profiles one T cell receptor (beta chain) with its context. This entry is derived from a study of TIL therapy for anti-PD-1-resistant metastatic lung cancer. The overall study: Tumors carried a median about 1.5 non-synonymous mutations per megabase.

As for time point: pre-treatment sample, taken before nivolumab and TIL therapy. Pleural nodules or supraclavicular lymph nodes made up most of the excised metastases sampled. This was the immunoSEQ v3 assay. Assay used: immunoSEQ multiplex PCR; TCRdb lists only in-frame clones, some missing. The sample records 25,000 to 30,000 clones, approximately 72% being singletons. The clonotype originates from a person between 25 and 80 years old with non-small cell lung cancer. The material was tumor tissue, obtained at baseline.

CDR3 residues: CASSVVPSGGATDTQYF. The CDR3 region has the DNA TGTGCCAGCAGCGTAGTCCCGAGCGGGGGGGCCACAGATACGCAGTATTTT. The rearrangement links TRBV9 to TRBJ2-3; 10 nucleotides align to TRBD2. This CDR3 is 17 amino acids long. V lost 0 bases to trimming and J lost 2 bases; unmatched junction nucleotides: 6. The germline CDR1 and CDR2 sequences are SGDLS and YYNGEE.